The 17 T cell receptor beta chains listed next were all sequenced from one sample in a study of Graves' ophthalmopathy and Graves' hyperthyroidism. Amplifying from RNA transcripts, the study obtained TCR beta CDR3 regions. Investigators did first-round RT-PCR with HTBI primers, then second-round multiplex PCR. TCRdb fed the multiplex PCR reads into MiXCR, producing one record per CDR3 protein. Of under 800,000 distinct CDR3 sequences in the sample, around a fifth were seen once. Sequenced input: peripheral blood. The receptors stem from a woman between 18 and 29 years old with stable Graves' hyperthyroidism. Some clones in this sample may be carry-over from other donors' samples.

The chain has TRBV11-2 and TRBJ1-5; D is ambiguous. Germline CDR1 and CDR2: SGHAT and FQNNGV. V gave up 3 bases and J gave up 1 base, with 19 bases separating them. The CDR3 consists of 18 residues. CDR3 region: CASSLPRGRGLSNQPQHF. Written as DNA, the CDR3 is TGTGCCAGCAGCTTGCCCCGGGGTAGAGGGCTCAGCAATCAGCCCCAGCATTTT.

This chain connects TRBV18 to TRBJ1-2; the D gene is possibly TRBD1 (6 bases). Between the trimmed V and J ends, which lost 3 bases and 3 bases, there was a span of 17 bases. CDR3 length equals 16 residues. CDR1 is KGHSH, CDR2 LQKENI, per germline. The CDR3 DNA reads TGTGCCAGCTCACCGACGGACAGACTCCTTTACTATGGCTACACCTTC. This translates into CASSPTDRLLYYGYTF. Full variable domain (outside the CDR3, taken from reference TRBV18 and TRBJ1-2): NAGVMQNPRHLVRRRGQEARLRCSPMKGHSHVYWYRQLPEEGLKFMVYLQKENIIDESGMPKERFSAEFPKEGPSILRIQQVVRGDSAAYFCASSPTDRLLYYGYTFGSGTRLTVV.

This clonotype has at least ten counts. The chain joins TRBV19 to TRBJ2-7; 8 bases are shared with TRBD2. Germline V gene lookup returns CDR1 LNHDA and CDR2 SQIVND (reference sequence). This CDR3 contains 15 residues. Losses at the gene ends were 5 bases for V and 1 base for J; bases not matched to a gene: 7. In DNA form, the CDR3 reads TGTGCCAGTAGTTTACAGCGGGGGAGATCCTACGAGCAGTACTTC. Encoded protein: CASSLQRGRSYEQYF.

This clonotype appeared many times. The chain carries TRBV5-1 and TRBJ2-5; D ambiguous. The CDR3 runs to 15 residues. Germline V gives CDR1 SGHRS, CDR2 YFSETQ. V lost 4 bases, J lost 1 base, and 14 bases lay in between. DNA of the CDR3: TGCGCCAGCAGCCCCTTGATGTCAGCCCAAGAGACCCAGTACTTC. Translating gives CASSPLMSAQETQYF. Supplemented by reference TRBV5-1 and TRBJ2-5, the full variable domain reads KAGVTQTPRYLIKTRGQQVTLSCSPISGHRSVSWYQQTPGQGLQFLFEYFSETQRNKGNFPGRFSGRQFSNSRSEMNVSTLELGDSALYLCASSPLMSAQETQYFGPGTRLLVL.

The sample holds many counts of this clonotype. The V gene is TRBV20-1, the J gene TRBJ2-5; D gene ambiguous. Trimming took 8 bases from V and 5 from J, leaving 15 bases between them. The CDR3 consists of 12 residues. Germline lookup yields CDR1 DFQATT and CDR2 SNEGSKA (reference sequence). For the CDR3, the DNA is TGCAGTCCTGATGGGTCGCTGGAGACCCAGTACTTC. Protein sequence: CSPDGSLETQYF.

The table lists this clonotype with a few counts. The V gene is TRBV28, the J gene TRBJ2-2; TRBD2 is a possible D gene (7 bases). The CDR3 loop spans 15 amino acids. Trimming cost V 1 base and J 7 bases, with 13 bases left between them. Germline-derived CDR1 and CDR2 are MDHEN and SYDVKM. The CDR3 bases are TGTGCCAGCAGTTTATCCGCGGGGGCCGACGGGGAGCTGTTTTTT. This codes for CASSLSAGADGELFF.

The gene calls are TRBV5-5 and TRBJ1-1; perhaps TRBD1 as D (6 bases). This CDR3 spans 14 amino acids. V was clipped by 4 bases and J by 1 base, with 11 bases between them. Germline V gives CDR1 SGHKS, CDR2 YYEKEE (reference sequence). CDR3 protein: CASSQQGANTEAFF. The CDR3 coding sequence is TGTGCCAGCAGCCAACAGGGCGCGAACACTGAAGCTTTCTTT.

In its sample, this clonotype was seen many times. This sequence joins TRBV14 and TRBJ1-2; D perhaps matches TRBD1 (5 bases). CDR1 and CDR2 from the germline V gene are SGHDN and FVKESK. The V and J ends lost 2 bases and 7 bases respectively, with 11 bases between them. The CDR3 has 13 residues. The DNA for the CDR3 is TGTGCCAGCAGCCAAAGGGGCCCCACTGGCTACACCTTC. This gives the protein CASSQRGPTGYTF.

The chain couples TRBV6-5 to TRBJ1-1; D remains ambiguous. Per the germline V gene, CDR1 is MNHEY and CDR2 is SVGAGI. V gave up 6 bases and J gave up 5 bases, with 16 bases separating them. There are 14 residues in the CDR3. Here the CDR3 reads CASSYRRGRTEAFF. The CDR3 DNA reads TGTGCCAGCAGCTACCGTCGGGGAAGGACTGAAGCTTTCTTT.

In this sample, this clonotype turned up many times. The chain employs TRBV19 and TRBJ1-1; D may be TRBD1 (5 bases). Per the germline V gene, CDR1 is LNHDA and CDR2 is SQIVND (reference sequence). There are 14 residues in the CDR3. V was pared by 5 bases and J by 1 base, with 11 bases between. For the CDR3, the DNA is TGTGCCAGTAGTGAGGACGGGGCGAACACTGAAGCTTTCTTT. It specifies CASSEDGANTEAFF. The full variable domain, rest sourced from reference TRBV19 and TRBJ1-1, is DGGITQSPKYLFRKEGQNVTLSCEQNLNHDAMYWYRQDPGQGLRLIYYSQIVNDFQKGDIAEGYSVSREKKESFPLTVTSAQKNPTAFYLCASSEDGANTEAFFGQGTRLTVV.

This clonotype was observed many times. This chain joins TRBV2 and TRBJ2-2, with TRBD2 matching over 10 bases. Trimming cost V 3 bases and J 0 bases; bases outside gene matches: 4. Germline CDR1 is SNHLY and CDR2 is FYNNEI. The CDR3 loop spans 17 amino acids. The CDR3 sequence is CASSEGLALTNTGELFF. In DNA, the CDR3 is TGTGCCAGCAGTGAGGGACTAGCGCTAACGAACACCGGGGAGCTGTTTTTT.

This clonotype was picked up many times. The chain couples TRBV12-3 or TRBV12-4 to TRBJ1-2; 7 nucleotides line up with TRBD1. The CDR3 is made up of 17 amino acids. V lost 2 bases and J lost 3; bases outside the gene matches: 12. CDR3 in amino acids: CASSLPHRGPPDYGYTF. DNA of the CDR3: TGTGCCAGCAGTTTACCCCACAGGGGCCCCCCGGACTATGGCTACACCTTC.

This clonotype was seen ten or more times. V is TRBV5-1 and J is TRBJ2-5; D may correspond to TRBD1 or TRBD2 (6 bases each). CDR3 length: 15 residues. The V gene lost 6 bases and the J gene lost 2 bases, with 17 bases spanning the gap. Germline CDR1 is SGHRS and CDR2 is YFSETQ. CDR3 nucleotides: TGCGCCAGCACCCGAGAGGGGGGAACACAAGAGACCCAGTACTTC. This translates into CASTREGGTQETQYF.

This clonotype has a count of ten or more. The V gene is TRBV12-3 or TRBV12-4, the J gene TRBJ2-7; D perhaps matches TRBD2 (5 bases). This CDR3 region has 12 residues. V lost 1 base and J lost 10, with 11 bases in between. In nucleotides, the CDR3 is TGTGCCAGCAGTTTAGTCTGGACTGATCAGTACTTC. This sequence encodes CASSLVWTDQYF.

This clonotype was seen ten or more times. The V gene is TRBV5-1, the J gene TRBJ2-7; 13 bases agree with TRBD2. CDR1 is SGHRS, CDR2 YFSETQ, per germline. The V gene end was trimmed by 0 bases and the J gene end by 4 bases; junction bases not matched to a gene: 4. The CDR3 is made up of 16 amino acids. CDR3 in DNA: TGCGCCAGCAGCTTGGCCGGGACTAGCGGGAATTACGAGCAGTACTTC. Its protein product is CASSLAGTSGNYEQYF.

This clonotype appeared many times. This chain joins TRBV6-5 and TRBJ1-2; TRBD1 agrees at 10 bases. The CDR3 has 14 amino acids. Germline trimming cut 2 bases from V and 3 bases from J; bases unmatched to any gene: 0. CDR1 and CDR2 from the germline V gene are MNHEY and SVGAGI. The CDR3 loop is CASSYGTGDYGYTF. The DNA of the CDR3 is TGTGCCAGCAGTTACGGGACAGGGGACTATGGCTACACCTTC.

The chain joins TRBV5-1 to TRBJ1-3; a possible D gene is TRBD1 (5 bases). The V end was cut by 4 bases, the J end by 4 bases, with 12 bases between. The germline gives CDR1 SGHRS, CDR2 YFSETQ. There are 14 residues in the CDR3. CDR3 sequence: CASSVGPGGNTIYF. The CDR3 nucleotides are TGCGCCAGCAGCGTGGGACCGGGGGGAAACACCATATATTTT.